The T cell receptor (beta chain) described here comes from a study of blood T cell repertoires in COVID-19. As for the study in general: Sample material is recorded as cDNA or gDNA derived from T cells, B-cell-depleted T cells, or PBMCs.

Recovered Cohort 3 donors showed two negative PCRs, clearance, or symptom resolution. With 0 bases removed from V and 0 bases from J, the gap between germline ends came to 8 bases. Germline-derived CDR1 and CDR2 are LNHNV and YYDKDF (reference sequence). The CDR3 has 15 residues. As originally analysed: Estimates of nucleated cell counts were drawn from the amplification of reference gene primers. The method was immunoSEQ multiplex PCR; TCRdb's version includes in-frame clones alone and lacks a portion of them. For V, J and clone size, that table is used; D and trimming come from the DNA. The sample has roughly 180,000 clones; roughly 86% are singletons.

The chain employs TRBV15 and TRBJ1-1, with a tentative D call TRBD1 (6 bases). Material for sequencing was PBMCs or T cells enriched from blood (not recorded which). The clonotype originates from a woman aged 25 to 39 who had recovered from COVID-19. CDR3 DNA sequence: TGTGCCACCAGCAGAGACAGGGGAGTGAACACTGAAGCTTTCTTT. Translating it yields CATSRDRGVNTEAFF.